What follows are 20 T cell receptor beta chains derived from one specimen sequenced in a study of T cells after yellow fever vaccination. TCRdb processed the 5' RACE reads anew with MiXCR; each CDR3 protein has one entry. The sample shows hundreds of thousands of distinct CDR3 sequences, 10% to 15% of them seen only once. Sequences were derived from PBMCs, sampled on the day of the yellow fever booster vaccination. The receptors derive from a man aged 25 to 45 who received the YFV17D yellow fever vaccine.

In this sample, this clonotype turned up a few times. The chain links TRBV11-3 to TRBJ2-1, with TRBD2 matching over 7 bases. Per germline, CDR1 SGHNT and CDR2 YENEEA. This CDR3 region has 13 residues. With V trimmed by 2 bases and J by 10 bases, 5 bases remained unmatched. The CDR3 DNA reads as TGTGCCAGCAGCTTATATTTGGGACTAGAGCAGTTCTTC. Residues: CASSLYLGLEQFF. The full variable domain, with the rest looked up from reference TRBV11-3 and TRBJ2-1, is EAGVVQSPRYKIIEKKQPVAFWCNPISGHNTLYWYLQNLGQGPELLIRYENEEAVDDSQLPKDRFSAERLKGVDSTLKIQPAELGDSAVYLCASSLYLGLEQFFGPGTRLTVL.

The genes are TRBV12-3 or TRBV12-4 and TRBJ2-4; no firm D call. Trimming removed 3 bases at V and 2 bases at J, with 5 bases between. The CDR3 length is 13 residues. The CDR3 is CASSFMPKNIQYF. CDR3 in DNA: TGTGCCAGCAGTTTTATGCCCAAAAACATTCAGTACTTC.

This chain links TRBV5-5 with TRBJ2-1; tentatively, D is TRBD2 (6 bases). V was cut by 4 bases and J by 7 bases, with 12 bases left in between. The CDR3 contains 13 residues. Germline V CDR1 and CDR2: SGHKS, YYEKEE (reference sequence). Here the CDR3 reads CASSPMDYNEQFF. The CDR3 DNA follows: TGTGCCAGCAGCCCGATGGACTATAATGAGCAGTTCTTC.

The chain couples TRBV5-1 to TRBJ2-6, with D perhaps matching TRBD1 (6 bases). Trimming took 4 bases from V and 3 from J, leaving 14 bases between them. The CDR3 runs 16 residues. The germline V gene has CDR1 SGHRS and CDR2 YFSETQ. Here the CDR3 reads CASSVFRGSGANVLTF. CDR3 coding DNA: TGCGCCAGCAGCGTCTTCAGGGGTAGTGGGGCCAACGTCCTGACTTTC.

This clonotype was counted a few times. V is TRBV28 and J is TRBJ1-6; D unclear. V was shortened by 7 bases and J by 0 bases, with 16 bases between the two germline ends. Germline V lookup: CDR1 MDHEN, CDR2 SYDVKM. CDR3 size: 17 residues. The CDR3 spells CASKWKTQSSYNSPLHF. The CDR3 DNA follows: TGTGCCAGCAAATGGAAGACCCAGAGCTCCTATAATTCACCCCTCCACTTT.

This chain links TRBV7-2 with TRBJ2-5; no firm D call. Trimming stripped 5 bases from V and 0 bases from J, with 7 bases between. The CDR3 is made up of 13 amino acids. CDR1 and CDR2 (germline): SGHTA, FQGNSA. For the CDR3, the DNA is TGTGCCAGCAGCGCCGATTACCAAGAGACCCAGTACTTC. The encoded protein is CASSADYQETQYF.

This clonotype appeared many times. The chain links TRBV5-1 to TRBJ2-1; possibly TRBD1 or TRBD2 for D (5 bases each). CDR3 length equals 15 residues. Germline V CDR1 and CDR2: SGHRS, YFSETQ. Trimming pared 4 bases from V and 5 bases from J, leaving 16 bases between. This CDR3 is CASSHETGADNEQFF. The CDR3 DNA follows: TGCGCCAGCAGCCACGAAACCGGGGCTGACAATGAGCAGTTCTTC.

This clonotype was counted only a few times. CDR3 bases: TGTGCCAGCAGCTTCTCGGACAGGGGGGACAATGAGCAGTTCTTC. Translation: CASSFSDRGDNEQFF. The gene calls are TRBV7-9 and TRBJ2-1; TRBD1 aligns across 10 bases. Germline CDR1 is SEHNR and CDR2 is FQNEAQ (reference sequence). CDR3 length: 15 residues. J lost 5 bases, V lost 3 bases, and 4 bases had no gene match.

This clonotype was counted many times. J is TRBJ2-3 and V is TRBV12-3 or TRBV12-4, with D maybe TRBD2 (5 bases). The CDR3 is made up of 14 amino acids. V dropped 7 bases and J dropped 2 bases, with 13 bases sitting between them. The CDR3 region is CASKASGNTDTQYF. In DNA form, the CDR3 reads TGTGCCAGCAAGGCCAGCGGAAACACAGATACGCAGTATTTT.

This clonotype appeared many times. The chain combines TRBV20-1 with TRBJ2-1; 8 bases agree with TRBD1. In germline, CDR1 is DFQATT, CDR2 SNEGSKA (reference sequence). V shed 6 bases and J 8 bases; nucleotides not matched to a gene: 12. This CDR3 has 14 amino acids. The CDR3 nucleotides read TGCAGTGCCAAAGACAGGGGATCGCGCGATGAGCAGTTCTTC. It codes for CSAKDRGSRDEQFF.

The rearrangement uses TRBV6-1 and TRBJ2-3; D gene ambiguous. V was pared by 6 bases and J by 7 bases, with 26 bases between. CDR1 and CDR2 (germline): MNHNS, SASEGT. There are 17 residues in the CDR3. CDR3 sequence: CASSPQPLARTTYTQYF. The DNA for the CDR3 is TGTGCCAGCAGCCCCCAACCGCTCGCACGGACGACATATACGCAGTATTTT.

This clonotype was counted a few times. The chain couples TRBV12-3 or TRBV12-4 to TRBJ2-2; possible D gene TRBD1, 5 bases. V was shortened by 5 bases and J by 6 bases, with 13 bases between the two germline ends. There are 14 residues in the CDR3. The CDR3 region has the DNA TGTGCCAGCAGTCCTCAGACGACAGCCGGGGAGCTGTTTTTT. Translating gives CASSPQTTAGELFF.

This clonotype was seen a handful of times. The chain is built from TRBV7-9 and TRBJ2-5; D possibly corresponds to TRBD2 (6 bases). The germline V gene encodes CDR1 SEHNR and CDR2 FQNEAQ (reference sequence). Deletions cut 5 bases from V and 3 bases from J, with 10 bases between. CDR3 length equals 13 residues. The CDR3 DNA reads TGTGCCAGCAGCCAGGAGGGGAAAGAGACCCAGTACTTC. Its translation is CASSQEGKETQYF.

The chain links TRBV4-2 to TRBJ2-1; unclear D gene. The V and J ends lost 0 bases and 9 bases respectively, with 9 bases between them. Germline loops: CDR1 LGHNA, CDR2 YNFKEQ. This CDR3 spans 13 amino acids. The CDR3 sequence is CASSQDLGVEQFF. The DNA of the CDR3 is TGTGCCAGCAGCCAAGACTTAGGCGTTGAGCAGTTCTTC.

There are a few counts of this clonotype. The rearrangement links TRBV5-1 to TRBJ2-1; 12 bases are shared with TRBD2. V trimming: 2 bases; J trimming: 8 bases; junction bases outside the gene matches: 8. Germline CDR1 SGHRS, CDR2 YFSETQ. The CDR3 totals 16 residues. This CDR3 reads CASSFGRLAGVDEQFF. The CDR3 region has the DNA TGCGCCAGCAGCTTTGGGCGACTAGCGGGAGTAGATGAGCAGTTCTTC.

This chain connects TRBV18 to TRBJ1-4; 9 bases agree with TRBD1. This CDR3 has 14 amino acids. Germline V gives CDR1 KGHSH, CDR2 LQKENI. J gave up 8 bases and V 2 bases, and 3 bases lay outside the gene matches. The CDR3 protein is CASSPATGGEKLFF. In nucleotides, the CDR3 is TGTGCCAGCTCACCAGCGACAGGGGGAGAAAAACTGTTTTTT.

This clonotype was seen ten or more times. J is TRBJ1-2 and V is TRBV4-2, with D hard to call. In germline, CDR1 is LGHNA, CDR2 YNFKEQ. V was pared by 1 base and J by 1 base, with 10 bases between. The CDR3 contains 15 residues. This CDR3 reads CASSQAEAINYGYTF. CDR3 in DNA: TGTGCCAGCAGCCAAGCTGAGGCAATTAACTATGGCTACACCTTC.

This clonotype was counted many times. This chain joins TRBV7-9 and TRBJ2-7; 15 nucleotides match TRBD2. The germline CDR1 and CDR2 sequences are SEHNR and FQNEAQ (reference sequence). V trimming: 6 bases; J trimming: 4 bases; junction bases outside the gene matches: 4. This CDR3 has 15 residues. This CDR3 reads CASRPGLAGGYEQYF. The CDR3, as DNA: TGTGCCAGCAGACCCGGACTAGCGGGAGGGTACGAGCAGTACTTC.

This clonotype was seen a handful of times. The gene calls are TRBV7-2 and TRBJ1-3, with TRBD1 as a possible D gene (6 bases). Germline CDR1 reads SGHTA; CDR2 reads FQGNSA. V lost 0 bases and J lost 14, with 11 bases in between. The CDR3 covers 12 residues. CDR3 nucleotide sequence: TGTGCCAGCAGCTTAGCAGGGGGGCGATTATATTTT. This sequence encodes CASSLAGGRLYF.

The genes are TRBV7-9 and TRBJ2-2; 8 bases fit TRBD1. This CDR3 comprises 14 residues. J was trimmed by 2 bases and V by 11 bases; bases with no gene match: 7. In germline, CDR1 is SEHNR, CDR2 FQNEAQ (reference sequence). The CDR3 protein is CARSGQANTGELFF. CDR3 nucleotide sequence: TGTGCCCGCTCGGGACAGGCTAACACCGGGGAGCTGTTTTTT. Based on the CDR3 plus reference TRBV7-9 and TRBJ2-2, the full variable domain is DTGVSQNPRHKITKRGQNVTFRCDPISEHNRLYWYRQTLGQGPEFLTYFQNEAQLEKSRLLSDRFSAERPKGSFSTLEIQRTEQGDSAMYLCARSGQANTGELFFGEGSRLTVL.